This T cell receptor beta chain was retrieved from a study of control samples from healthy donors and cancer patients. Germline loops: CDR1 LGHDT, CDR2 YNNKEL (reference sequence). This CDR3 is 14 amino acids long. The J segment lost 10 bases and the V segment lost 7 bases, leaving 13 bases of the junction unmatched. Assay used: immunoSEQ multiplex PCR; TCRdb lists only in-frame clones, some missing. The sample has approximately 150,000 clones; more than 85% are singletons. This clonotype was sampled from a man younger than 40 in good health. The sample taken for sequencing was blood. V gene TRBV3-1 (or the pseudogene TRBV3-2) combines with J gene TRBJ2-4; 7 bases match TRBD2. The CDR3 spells CASTERTGGRIQYF. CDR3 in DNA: TGTGCCAGCACCGAAAGAACGGGGGGTCGGATTCAGTACTTC.